This entry is about one TCR beta chain. These data are taken from a study of blood T cell repertoires in COVID-19. Study as a whole: The analysed material was cDNA or gDNA that came from T cells, B-cell-depleted T cells, or PBMCs.

CDR3 length: 16 amino acids. CDR1 MNHEY and CDR2 SVGEGT come from the germline V gene. The V end lost 6 bases, the J end lost 1 base, and 15 bases lay between the germline ends. Authors' processing steps: Scientists estimated how many nucleated cells there were by amplifying reference gene primers. Sequencing used immunoSEQ multiplex PCR; TCRdb keeps in-frame clones, though not all of them. The V and J calls and clone size come from that table; D and trimming were worked out from the DNA. The table records 150,000 to 200,000 clones, 86% of them present only once. The TCR sequence derives from a woman aged 60-70 years with COVID-19, enrolled during active disease. Sequencing used peripheral blood. The gene calls are TRBV6-2 or TRBV6-3 and TRBJ2-2; maybe TRBD2 (6 bases). CDR3 nucleotides: TGTGCCAGCAGCTCGCAGGGACTGATGAACACCGGGGAGCTGTTTTTT. It is translated as CASSSQGLMNTGELFF.